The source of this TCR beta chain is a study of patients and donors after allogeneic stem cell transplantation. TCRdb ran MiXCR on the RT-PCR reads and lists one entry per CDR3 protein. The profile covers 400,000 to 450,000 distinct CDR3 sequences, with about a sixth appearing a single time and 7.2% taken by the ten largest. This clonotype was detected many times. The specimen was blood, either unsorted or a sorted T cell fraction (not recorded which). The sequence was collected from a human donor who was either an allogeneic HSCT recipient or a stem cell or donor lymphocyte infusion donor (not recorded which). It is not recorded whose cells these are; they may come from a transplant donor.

The CDR3 bases are TGTGCCAGCAGTTTGGGCCGGAAAAACATTCAGTACTTC. Protein sequence: CASSLGRKNIQYF. V gene TRBV12-3 or TRBV12-4 combines with J gene TRBJ2-4; D unclear. The V end lost 3 bases, the J end lost 4 bases, and 7 bases lay between the germline ends. The CDR3 is 13 amino acids.